The 24 T cell receptor beta chains below come from one sample, sequenced in a study of T cell responses to AZD1222 COVID-19 vaccine. Sequencing used immunoSEQ multiplex PCR; TCRdb keeps in-frame clones, though not all of them. The sample contains roughly 160,000 clones, about nine tenths of which appear only once. The sequencing used peripheral blood, collected on day 0 of AZD1222 vaccination. Receptors originate from an adult in good health.

The gene calls are TRBV9 and TRBJ1-2; no firm D call. Looked up from germline, CDR1 is SGDLS and CDR2 is YYNGEE. The CDR3 length is 12 residues. V was clipped by 5 bases and J by 2 bases, with 7 bases between them. The CDR3 DNA is TGTGCCAGCAGAGACCTCAACTATGGCTACACCTTC. This encodes CASRDLNYGYTF.

V usage is TRBV6-5 and J usage is TRBJ1-4, with D perhaps TRBD1 (5 bases). The CDR3 covers 16 residues. From germline, CDR1 is MNHEY and CDR2 SVGAGI. V was shortened by 0 bases and J by 11 bases, with 19 bases between the two germline ends. This CDR3 reads CASSYSGGRLSGKLFF. The CDR3 bases are TGTGCCAGCAGTTACTCGGGGGGAAGGCTATCGGGGAAACTGTTTTTT.

The V and J genes are TRBV7-9 and TRBJ1-4, with D possibly TRBD1 on 6 matching bases. The CDR3 runs to 16 residues. Trimming shortened V by 5 bases and J by 8 bases, and 21 bases separated the two germline ends. Per the germline V gene, CDR1 is SEHNR and CDR2 is FQNEAQ (reference sequence). CDR3 bases: TGTGCCAGCAGCCCCGGCCCCGGGACAAGTGAGGAAAAACTGTTTTTT. Protein product: CASSPGPGTSEEKLFF.

The chain uses TRBV5-1 and TRBJ2-5, with D maybe TRBD2 (6 bases). Trimming cost V 3 bases and J 1 base, with 16 bases left between them. This CDR3 contains 16 residues. The germline CDR1 and CDR2 sequences are SGHRS and YFSETQ. The CDR3 region has the DNA TGCGCCAGCAGCTCCACGGGGGACCTACGCCAAGAGACCCAGTACTTC. As protein: CASSSTGDLRQETQYF.

V usage is TRBV14 and J usage is TRBJ1-2, with TRBD1 identical over 8 bases. The CDR3 totals 14 residues. Germline V lookup: CDR1 SGHDN, CDR2 FVKESK. V dropped 1 base and J dropped 8; count of bases not matched to a gene: 6. The CDR3 protein is CASSQVTGAGGYTF. The CDR3 region has the DNA TGTGCCAGCAGCCAAGTGACAGGGGCTGGAGGCTACACCTTC.

This rearrangement joins TRBV4-1 to TRBJ2-2; possibly TRBD1 for D (6 bases). Germline assignment: CDR1 MGHRA and CDR2 YSYEKL. The CDR3 is 14 residues long. The V gene lost 4 bases and the J gene lost 5 bases, with 11 bases spanning the gap. The CDR3 DNA is TGCGCCAGCAGCCGTAAACAGGGAACCGGGGAGCTGTTTTTT. Its protein is CASSRKQGTGELFF.

This chain connects TRBV11-1 to TRBJ1-3; D is uncertain. Germline values: CDR1 SGHAT, CDR2 FQDESV (reference sequence). Trimming left V 10 bases short and J 0 bases short, with 10 bases between. The CDR3 is made up of 13 amino acids. This chain's CDR3 is CAISSTSGNTIYF. The CDR3 DNA reads as TGTGCCATATCCAGCACCTCTGGAAACACCATATATTTT.

The V call is TRBV6-5, the J call TRBJ2-5; D unresolved. Germline V gene data show CDR1 as MNHEY and CDR2 as SVGAGI. V lost 3 bases and J 4 bases, leaving 9 bases between the germline ends. The length of the CDR3 is 13 residues. As DNA, the CDR3 is TGTGCCAGCAGTTATGGTTTTCGAGAGACCCAGTACTTC. It is translated as CASSYGFRETQYF.

This clone occurred once. The V gene is TRBV19, the J gene TRBJ1-1; no definite D call. This CDR3 is built from 15 residues. CDR1 LNHDA and CDR2 SQIVND come from the germline V gene (reference sequence). The V and J ends lost 7 bases and 2 bases respectively, with 17 bases between them. The CDR3 spells CASTTVNPTNTEAFF. The CDR3 bases are TGTGCCAGTACAACCGTCAACCCCACCAACACTGAAGCTTTCTTT.

This clone was seen a single time. The chain is built from TRBV12-3 or TRBV12-4 and TRBJ1-2, with TRBD1 matching 7 bases. The V and J ends lost 6 bases and 2 bases, in that order; junction bases with no gene match: 3. This CDR3 is 13 amino acids long. The CDR3 DNA is TGTGCCAGCAGCATACAGGGGAACTATGGCTACACCTTC. It is translated as CASSIQGNYGYTF.

The chain couples TRBV11-2 to TRBJ1-6, with D uncertain. The V end lost 7 bases, the J end lost 6 bases, and 10 bases lay between the germline ends. The CDR3 contains 13 residues. Germline V gene sequence: CDR1 SGHAT, CDR2 FQNNGV. The CDR3 protein is CASIKDSNSPLHF. CDR3 DNA sequence: TGTGCCAGCATCAAAGACTCTAATTCACCCCTCCACTTT.

The J gene is TRBJ1-6, the V gene TRBV27; no clear D gene. With 4 bases removed from V and 8 bases from J, the gap between germline ends came to 6 bases. This CDR3 is built from 12 residues. The germline V gene has CDR1 MNHEY and CDR2 SMNVEV (reference sequence). CDR3 loop: CASSSNHSPLHF. CDR3 sequence (DNA): TGTGCCAGCAGTTCTAACCATTCACCCCTCCACTTT.

The chain links TRBV13 to TRBJ2-5; D possibly matches TRBD1 or TRBD2 (5 bases each). Germline V gene sequence: CDR1 PRHDT, CDR2 FYEKMQ (reference sequence). This CDR3 has 15 residues. Trimming removed 9 bases at V and 4 bases at J, with 21 bases between. The CDR3 region is CASTTSTPGLETQYF. The CDR3 region has the DNA TGTGCCAGTACGACTTCCACCCCGGGGCTAGAGACCCAGTACTTC. The entire variable domain, with the rest obtained from reference TRBV13 and TRBJ2-5, is as follows: AAGVIQSPRHLIKEKRETATLKCYPIPRHDTVYWYQQGPGQDPQFLISFYEKMQSDKGSIPDRFSAQQFSDYHSELNMSSLELGDSALYFCASTTSTPGLETQYFGPGTRLLVL.

This clone was seen only once. This chain joins TRBV25-1 and TRBJ1-1; TRBD1 is a possible D gene (5 bases). V dropped 3 bases and J dropped 6 bases, with 11 bases sitting between them. The CDR3 extends over 13 amino acids. The V gene's germline CDR1 is MGHDK and CDR2 SYGVNS. Written as DNA, the CDR3 is TGTGCCAGCAGTGACCCAGGGTATCCTGAAGCTTTCTTT. Protein: CASSDPGYPEAFF.

This chain links TRBV9 with TRBJ2-7, with a possible D match to TRBD2 (6 bases). This CDR3 is 15 amino acids long. V was cut by 3 bases and J by 1 base, with 14 bases left in between. Germline V gene data show CDR1 as SGDLS and CDR2 as YYNGEE. CDR3 amino acids: CASSASQSGSYEQYF. DNA of the CDR3: TGTGCCAGCAGCGCTTCGCAGAGCGGGTCCTACGAGCAGTACTTC.

The rearrangement links TRBV4-3 to TRBJ2-1; 8 bases are shared with TRBD1. Looked up from germline, CDR1 is LGHNA and CDR2 is YSLEER. V was clipped by 1 base and J by 4 bases; unmatched bases: 3. The CDR3 contains 15 residues. Here the CDR3 reads CASSQGRTGYNEQFF. In DNA, the CDR3 is TGCGCCAGCAGCCAAGGGCGGACAGGGTACAATGAGCAGTTCTTC.

The chain combines TRBV25-1 with TRBJ1-1; D gene uncertain. CDR3 length equals 12 residues. Germline V lookup: CDR1 MGHDK, CDR2 SYGVNS. V lost 6 bases and J lost 11, with 16 bases in between. CDR3 coding DNA: TGTGCCAGCAGGGACTCTGGTAGAGGGGCTTTCTTT. Translating gives CASRDSGRGAFF. Complete variable domain (other parts from reference TRBV25-1 and TRBJ1-1): EADIYQTPRYLVIGTGKKITLECSQTMGHDKMYWYQQDPGMELHLIHYSYGVNSTEKGDLSSESTVSRIRTEHFPLTLESARPSHTSQYLCASRDSGRGAFFGQGTRLTVV.

The chain links TRBV27 to TRBJ1-2, with 7 bases aligning to TRBD1. In germline, CDR1 is MNHEY, CDR2 SMNVEV (reference sequence). CDR3 length: 13 residues. V lost 6 bases, J lost 2 bases, and 3 bases stayed unmatched. The CDR3 region is CASRKGQNYGYTF. As DNA, the CDR3 is TGTGCCAGCAGGAAGGGACAGAACTATGGCTACACCTTC.

The rearrangement links TRBV5-1 to TRBJ1-4, with 7 bases fitting TRBD1. V gave up 0 bases and J gave up 4 bases; unmatched junction bases: 6. CDR3 length equals 16 residues. Germline V gene data show CDR1 as SGHRS and CDR2 as YFSETQ. The CDR3 sequence: CASSLGQGVRNEKLFF. Here the CDR3 DNA reads TGCGCCAGCAGCTTGGGGCAGGGGGTCCGTAATGAAAAACTGTTTTTT.

V is TRBV10-3 and J is TRBJ1-5, with D tentatively TRBD1 (5 bases). From germline, CDR1 is ENHRY and CDR2 SYGVKD. V was shortened by 0 bases and J by 5 bases, with 11 bases between the two germline ends. This CDR3 is 15 amino acids long. The CDR3 DNA follows: TGTGCCATCAGTGAGTCTAGGGGTTTGGATCAGCCCCAGCATTTT. It translates to CAISESRGLDQPQHF.

In its sample, this clone was seen once. The V call is TRBV28, the J call TRBJ1-1; no reliable D call. Germline CDR1 is MDHEN and CDR2 is SYDVKM. V lost 8 bases and J lost 1, with 11 bases in between. The CDR3 sequence is 13 residues long. The CDR3 loop reads CASSYPRNTEAFF. The CDR3 DNA reads TGTGCCAGCTCCTATCCCCGGAACACTGAAGCTTTCTTT.

This sequence joins TRBV7-3 and TRBJ1-1; TRBD1 might be the D (6 bases). V was pared by 0 bases and J by 3 bases, with 8 bases between. The germline V gene has CDR1 SGHTA and CDR2 FQGTGA. The length of the CDR3 is 14 residues. DNA for the CDR3: TGTGCCAGCAGCTTAACCGCAGGGGACACTGAAGCTTTCTTT. This gives the protein CASSLTAGDTEAFF. The full variable domain, in which reference TRBV7-3 and TRBJ1-1 provide the parts outside the CDR3, is GAGVSQTPSNKVTEKGKYVELRCDPISGHTALYWYRQSLGQGPEFLIYFQGTGAADDSGLPNDRFFAVRPEGSVSTLKIQRTERGDSAVYLCASSLTAGDTEAFFGQGTRLTVV.

The gene calls are TRBV6-5 and TRBJ2-3; D ambiguous. V was trimmed by 8 bases and J by 3 bases, leaving 9 bases between them. The CDR3 spans 12 residues. The germline V gene has CDR1 MNHEY and CDR2 SVGAGI. The CDR3 sequence is CASRLITDTQYF. CDR3 nucleotide sequence: TGTGCCAGCCGCTTAATTACAGATACGCAGTATTTT.

The chain is built from TRBV6-5 and TRBJ1-2; D is unresolved. Germline values: CDR1 MNHEY, CDR2 SVGAGI. The length of the CDR3 is 12 residues. Trimming shortened V by 4 bases and J by 4 bases, and 7 bases separated the two germline ends. The chain's CDR3 is CASSFQSYGYTF. CDR3 nucleotides: TGTGCCAGCAGTTTCCAAAGCTATGGCTACACCTTC.